This TCR beta chain is drawn from a study of blood T cell repertoires in COVID-19. Looking at the study overall: Acute-phase and convalescent COVID-19 samples originated in the United States, Italy and Spain. Sources were T cells, B-cell-depleted T cells, or PBMCs; the material itself was cDNA or gDNA.

In the authors' workflow: Estimation of nucleated cell counts was performed using reference gene primer amplification. Here immunoSEQ multiplex PCR was the method, and the copy in TCRdb shows in-frame clones only, minus some. The DNA was the basis for D and trimming; V, J and clone size are from that table. The sample comprises around 140,000 clones, around 87% of which are singletons, and approximately 2% rests with the top ten. This CDR3 has 17 amino acids. V lost 0 bases, J lost 9 bases, and 12 bases stayed unmatched. Germline V gene lookup returns CDR1 LNHDA and CDR2 SQIVND (reference sequence). The gene calls are TRBV19 and TRBJ2-1, with TRBD2 matching over 9 bases. This receptor was obtained from a man in his 70s with active COVID-19. The sample was peripheral blood. The CDR3 DNA reads TGTGCCAGTAGTATAGACGCGGGAGGGCCCAGTTTAGGTGAGCAGTTCTTC. As protein: CASSIDAGGPSLGEQFF.